A selection of T cell receptor beta chains follows, all from one sample in a study of blood T cells in healthy people across ages. TCRdb recomputed calls from the 5' RACE reads with MiXCR, one row per CDR3 protein. The sample records 980,000 or so distinct CDR3 sequences, 45% to 50% being singletons. Source material: blood. Receptor source: a man aged 30 to 45 in good health. Both conserved end residues are part of each CDR3. The order of the fields is D gene, V gene, J gene, clone size, CDR3 protein, CDR3 DNA. The D gene is left open where the match is weak. Clone size appears in some rows only: once, few, many, or a class for an expanded clone.

D: NA
V: TRBV3-1
J: TRBJ2-7
size: many
CDR3: CASSLRLVYEQYF
DNA: TGTGCCAGCAGCCTCCGACTAGTCTACGAGCAGTACTTC

D: TRBD1
V: TRBV7-8
J: TRBJ1-1
size: NA
CDR3: CASSLTRQGAEAFF
DNA: TGTGCCAGCAGCTTAACGCGACAGGGGGCGGAAGCTTTCTTT

D: NA
V: TRBV6-2/TRBV6-3
J: TRBJ2-6
size: few
CDR3: CASSYLETSGANVLTF
DNA: TGTGCCAGCAGTTACTTAGAGACTTCTGGGGCCAACGTCCTGACTTTC

D: NA
V: TRBV28
J: TRBJ2-7
size: NA
CDR3: CASSLLGGEQYF
DNA: TGTGCCAGCAGTTTATTAGGTGGCGAGCAGTACTTC

D: TRBD2
V: TRBV7-2
J: TRBJ2-2
size: once
CDR3: CASSARLATGELFF
DNA: TGTGCCAGCAGCGCCAGACTAGCGACTGGGGAGCTGTTTTTT

D: NA
V: TRBV29-1
J: TRBJ2-2
size: once
CDR3: CSVAHTYTGELFF
DNA: TGCAGCGTTGCTCATACTTACACCGGGGAGCTGTTTTTT

D: NA
V: TRBV7-9
J: TRBJ2-1
size: few
CDR3: CASRGTYNEQFF
DNA: TGTGCCAGCAGGGGGACCTACAATGAGCAGTTCTTC

D: NA
V: TRBV20-1
J: TRBJ2-3
size: NA
CDR3: CSALRGRGATDTQYF
DNA: TGCAGTGCCCTAAGGGGGCGGGGGGCCACAGATACGCAGTATTTT

D: NA
V: TRBV20-1
J: TRBJ1-2
size: NA
CDR3: CSAIDRNPNYGYTF
DNA: TGCAGTGCTATCGATCGCAATCCTAACTATGGCTACACCTTC

D: TRBD1
V: TRBV12-3/TRBV12-4
J: TRBJ2-7
size: few
CDR3: CASSLGDRHSYEQYF
DNA: TGTGCCAGCAGTTTAGGGGACAGGCACTCCTACGAGCAGTACTTC

D: NA
V: TRBV7-2
J: TRBJ2-7
size: NA
CDR3: CASSWPQGREQYF
DNA: TGTGCCAGCAGCTGGCCGCAGGGACGGGAGCAGTACTTC

D: NA
V: TRBV12-3/TRBV12-4
J: TRBJ2-2
size: NA
CDR3: CASSLRQGGAGELFF
DNA: TGTGCCAGCAGTTTACGACAGGGAGGCGCCGGGGAGCTGTTTTTT

D: NA
V: TRBV29-1
J: TRBJ2-1
size: NA
CDR3: CSVSISSYNEQFF
DNA: TGCAGCGTTTCGATAAGCTCCTACAATGAGCAGTTCTTC

D: NA
V: TRBV12-3/TRBV12-4
J: TRBJ2-7
size: NA
CDR3: CASSLVAGEQYF
DNA: TGTGCCAGCAGTTTGGTAGCAGGCGAGCAGTACTTC

D: TRBD1
V: TRBV13
J: TRBJ1-6
size: NA
CDR3: CASSATGGRSPLHF
DNA: TGTGCCAGCAGCGCAACAGGGGGCCGTTCACCCCTCCACTTT

D: TRBD1
V: TRBV18
J: TRBJ1-2
size: NA
CDR3: CASSPGTDLANYGYTF
DNA: TGTGCCAGCTCACCCGGGACAGATCTAGCTAACTATGGCTACACCTTC

D: TRBD2
V: TRBV7-3
J: TRBJ2-5
size: NA
CDR3: CASSLAGESVGETQYF
DNA: TGTGCCAGCAGCCTAGCGGGAGAGTCAGTGGGAGAGACCCAGTACTTC

D: NA
V: TRBV5-1
J: TRBJ2-7
size: NA
CDR3: CASSSSVYNEQYF
DNA: TGCGCCAGCAGCTCTAGTGTATACAATGAGCAGTACTTC

D: TRBD1
V: TRBV24-1
J: TRBJ2-1
size: many
CDR3: CATSDLGTGWDEQFF
DNA: TGTGCCACCAGTGATTTGGGGACAGGGTGGGATGAGCAGTTCTTC

D: NA
V: TRBV30
J: TRBJ2-3
size: NA
CDR3: CAWSSELIDTQCF
DNA: TGTGCCTGGAGTTCCGAACTGATAGATACGCAGTGTTTT

D: TRBD1
V: TRBV6-2/TRBV6-3
J: TRBJ1-1
size: few
CDR3: CASRAGTGVTEAFF
DNA: TGTGCCAGCAGAGCCGGGACAGGGGTCACTGAAGCTTTCTTT

D: NA
V: TRBV18
J: TRBJ2-5
size: NA
CDR3: CASSPPGAGRLFHEQYF
DNA: TGTGCCAGCTCACCTCCCGGGGCAGGCCGGCTTTTCCATGAGCAGTACTTC

D: NA
V: TRBV7-2
J: TRBJ2-1
size: many
CDR3: CASSLGGLYNEQFF
DNA: TGTGCCAGCAGCTTGGGGGGCCTCTACAATGAGCAGTTCTTC

D: NA
V: TRBV21-1
J: TRBJ2-5
size: NA
CDR3: CADRTGGNEETQYF
DNA: TGTGCTGACCGGACAGGGGGTAACGAAGAGACCCAGTACTTC

D: NA
V: TRBV29-1
J: TRBJ2-7
size: NA
CDR3: CSASHGDPYEQYF
DNA: TGCAGCGCCTCTCATGGCGACCCCTACGAGCAGTACTTC

D: TRBD1
V: TRBV20-1
J: TRBJ2-3
size: many
CDR3: CSARQRQGSTDTQYF
DNA: TGCAGTGCTAGACAGCGACAGGGGAGCACAGATACGCAGTATTTT

D: NA
V: TRBV20-1
J: TRBJ2-4
size: NA
CDR3: CSARDPTTGEQYF
DNA: TGCAGTGCTAGGGACCCCACGACTGGGGAGCAGTACTTC

D: TRBD1
V: TRBV12-3/TRBV12-4
J: TRBJ2-5
size: many
CDR3: CASSSTTGLETQYF
DNA: TGTGCCAGCAGTTCTACGACAGGGTTAGAGACCCAGTACTTC

D: NA
V: TRBV10-3
J: TRBJ2-7
size: NA
CDR3: CAINDQTGTNEQYF
DNA: TGTGCCATCAACGATCAGACAGGTACAAACGAGCAGTACTTC

D: TRBD2
V: TRBV6-6
J: TRBJ2-7
size: NA
CDR3: CASSLSTGGGSYEQYF
DNA: TGTGCCAGCAGTTTAAGCACGGGGGGGGGCTCCTACGAGCAGTACTTC